Following are 22 T cell receptor beta chains from one sample sequenced in a study of T cell changes during pregnancy in multiple sclerosis (dated by TCRdb to about 2019). Receptor libraries were prepared by the immunoSEQ multiplex PCR assay. Here the immuneACCESS table is served through TCRdb, limited to in-frame sequences with V and J called. Missing clones are a known gap in these copies; in checked studies unresolved V genes cover under half, and the rest lacks a known reason. In all, the sample holds tens of thousands of clones, and roughly 92% of those were seen once. The ten largest make up approximately 0.72% of the sample. This material consisted of CD4+ T cells from peripheral blood mononuclear cells, taken in the third trimester of pregnancy. The receptors shown here come from a female donor with multiple sclerosis, enrolled in a pregnancy study.

This sequence joins TRBV18 and TRBJ2-2, with TRBD2 matching over 14 bases. The germline V gene encodes CDR1 KGHSH and CDR2 LQKENI. This CDR3 is 19 amino acids long. Germline trimming cut 1 base from V and 1 base from J; bases unmatched to any gene: 5. This CDR3 reads CASSPLPGLAGVNTGELFF. The CDR3 DNA is TGTGCCAGCTCACCACTTCCGGGACTAGCGGGAGTGAACACCGGGGAGCTGTTTTTT.

The CDR3 sequence: CASSGRQGPNTEAFF. DNA of the CDR3: TGTGCCAGCAGCGGACGACAGGGGCCGAACACTGAAGCTTTCTTT. The chain uses TRBV5-4 and TRBJ1-1; 8 positions match TRBD1. There are 15 residues in the CDR3. The germline V gene has CDR1 SGHNT and CDR2 YYREEE (reference sequence). The V gene end was trimmed by 4 bases and the J gene end by 1 base; junction bases not matched to a gene: 6.

The V call is TRBV21-1, the J call TRBJ2-3; TRBD2, the table's D call, lacks a check against the DNA. TRBV21-1 is an annotated pseudogene. CDR3 length: 15 amino acids. This chain's CDR3 is CASSPPAGERGTQYF. The CDR3 bases are TGTGCCAGCAGCCCCCCGGCGGGGGAGCGGGGTACGCAGTATTTT.

The chain employs TRBV28 and TRBJ2-5; 7 positions agree with TRBD2. The CDR3 runs 16 residues. Germline V gene sequence: CDR1 MDHEN, CDR2 SYDVKM. The J segment lost 5 bases and the V segment lost 4 bases, leaving 13 bases of the junction unmatched. CDR3 bases: TGTGCCAGCAGTTCCCCCAGCGGGGTACGACAGGAGACCCAGTACTTC. Protein sequence: CASSSPSGVRQETQYF.

This chain uses TRBV5-1 with TRBJ2-5; TRBD1 agrees at 9 bases. After removal of 3 bases from V and 2 bases from J, the junction contained 8 bases not matched to a gene. The CDR3 extends over 16 amino acids. From germline, CDR1 is SGHRS and CDR2 YFSETQ. The CDR3 loop is CASSSGVGQGQETQYF. The CDR3 nucleotides are TGCGCCAGCAGCTCGGGGGTGGGACAGGGACAAGAGACCCAGTACTTC. The variable domain in full, with the rest retrieved from reference TRBV5-1 and TRBJ2-5, is KAGVTQTPRYLIKTRGQQVTLSCSPISGHRSVSWYQQTPGQGLQFLFEYFSETQRNKGNFPGRFSGRQFSNSRSEMNVSTLELGDSALYLCASSSGVGQGQETQYFGPGTRLLVL.

CDR3 sequence reads: CASSLGQGARFSGYTF. CDR3 nucleotide sequence: TGTGCCAGCAGCTTAGGACAGGGGGCGAGGTTCAGTGGCTACACCTTC. The J gene is TRBJ1-2, the V gene TRBV28; 11 nucleotides agree with TRBD1. The CDR3 covers 16 residues. With V trimmed by 6 bases and J by 7 bases, 13 bases remained unmatched. Per germline, CDR1 MDHEN and CDR2 SYDVKM.

V and J are TRBV11-3 and TRBJ2-7; possibly TRBD2 for D (6 bases). The germline V gene has CDR1 SGHNT and CDR2 YENEEA. CDR3 length: 13 residues. V lost 8 bases to trimming and J lost 8 bases, with 19 bases between them. The CDR3 protein is CASGRERSGKQYF. DNA of the CDR3: TGTGCCAGCGGCCGGGAGCGGTCCGGGAAGCAGTACTTC.

This clone was seen once. This sequence joins TRBV28 and TRBJ2-1; 11 bases match TRBD2. The CDR3 is 16 amino acids. Germline values: CDR1 MDHEN, CDR2 SYDVKM. The trim removed 5 bases at V and 2 bases at J, leaving 5 bases unmatched. The CDR3, as DNA: TGTGCCAGCAGTCAATCTAGCGGGAGGACCTACAATGAGCAGTTCTTC. Protein: CASSQSSGRTYNEQFF.

The J gene is TRBJ1-2, the V gene TRBV6-1, with 7 bases identical to TRBD1. In germline, CDR1 is MNHNS, CDR2 SASEGT. With 3 bases clipped from V and 3 bases from J, the junction kept 10 bases outside the gene matches. The CDR3 is 16 amino acids. Written as DNA, the CDR3 is TGTGCCAGCAGTGATCAGACCTGGGGACAGTACTATGGCTACACCTTC. The encoded protein is CASSDQTWGQYYGYTF.

The V call is TRBV6-4, the J call TRBJ2-1; 8 nucleotides match TRBD2. V shed 3 bases, J shed 8 bases, and the junction held 12 bases outside the gene matches. The CDR3 is 16 amino acids. Germline-derived CDR1 and CDR2 are MRHNA and SNTAGT. As DNA, the CDR3 is TGTGCCAGCAGTGAACAACCGGGACTAGTGGGCGATGAGCAGTTCTTC. Amino acid sequence: CASSEQPGLVGDEQFF.

This clone appeared once. The chain recombines TRBV9 with TRBJ2-1; D may be TRBD1 (5 bases). The CDR3 sequence is 14 residues long. Germline V lookup: CDR1 SGDLS, CDR2 YYNGEE. V lost 5 bases to trimming and J lost 8 bases, with 17 bases between them. The CDR3 sequence is CASSAGFTAHEQFF. The CDR3 DNA reads as TGTGCCAGCAGTGCAGGGTTTACAGCCCATGAGCAGTTCTTC.

This chain uses TRBV5-1 with TRBJ2-7; 8 positions agree with TRBD1. There are 14 residues in the CDR3. V was clipped by 0 bases and J by 4 bases; unmatched bases: 3. Germline V gene data show CDR1 as SGHRS and CDR2 as YFSETQ. The DNA for the CDR3 is TGCGCCAGCAGCTTGGGACAGGGGAAGTACGAGCAGTACTTC. Its protein is CASSLGQGKYEQYF.

V is TRBV28 and J is TRBJ2-7, with D possibly TRBD1 on 5 matching bases. Germline-derived CDR1 and CDR2 are MDHEN and SYDVKM. The ends were cut back, 9 bases at V and 0 bases at J, with 15 bases in the middle. This CDR3 is 14 amino acids long. The DNA for the CDR3 is TGTGCCAGTGGGGCGGATTTAAACTCCTACGAGCAGTACTTC. It encodes CASGADLNSYEQYF.

This clone turned up a few times. The rearrangement uses TRBV5-4 and TRBJ2-1; 11 bases are shared with TRBD2. J was trimmed by 5 bases and V by 3 bases; bases with no gene match: 4. This CDR3 is built from 15 residues. Germline V gene lookup returns CDR1 SGHNT and CDR2 YYREEE (reference sequence). The CDR3 here is CASSSGTSGNNEQFF. CDR3 in DNA: TGTGCCAGCAGCTCAGGGACTAGCGGTAACAATGAGCAGTTCTTC.

The chain combines TRBV27 with TRBJ2-7; weak D call: TRBD2 (6 bases). The CDR3 runs 14 residues. CDR1 MNHEY and CDR2 SMNVEV come from the germline V gene (reference sequence). Trimming removed 4 bases from V and 6 bases from J, with 16 bases in between. The CDR3 spells CASSSLPQGGEQYF. The CDR3 region has the DNA TGTGCCAGCAGTTCCCTACCCCAGGGAGGCGAGCAGTACTTC.

V gene TRBV25-1 combines with J gene TRBJ2-1; 9 bases align to TRBD2. The trim removed 3 bases at V and 9 bases at J, leaving 12 bases unmatched. Germline CDR1 MGHDK, CDR2 SYGVNS. This CDR3 region has 16 residues. Here the CDR3 DNA reads TGTGCCAGCAGTGAGGACCTAGCGGGAAATTCTCGTGAGCAGTTCTTC. Amino acid sequence: CASSEDLAGNSREQFF.

This sequence joins TRBV19 and TRBJ1-1; 9 bases match TRBD1. Germline assignment: CDR1 LNHDA and CDR2 SQIVND (reference sequence). The CDR3 runs to 14 residues. J lost 4 bases, V lost 6 bases, and 6 bases had no gene match. The CDR3 loop is CASSGDRVFTEAFF. Here the CDR3 DNA reads TGTGCCAGTAGCGGGGACAGGGTGTTCACTGAAGCTTTCTTT.

The chain is built from TRBV5-1 and TRBJ1-1; D not resolved. The V gene lost 4 bases and the J gene lost 3 bases, with 22 bases spanning the gap. The CDR3 length is 17 residues. Per the germline V gene, CDR1 is SGHRS and CDR2 is YFSETQ. In nucleotides, the CDR3 is TGCGCCAGCAGCCCTCAAGTACTTGGCGGTGATGACACTGAAGCTTTCTTT. This gives the protein CASSPQVLGGDDTEAFF.

The CDR3 reads CASSPPGDRGLYEQYF. The CDR3 DNA reads TGTGCCAGCAGCCCGCCAGGGGACAGGGGGCTCTACGAGCAGTACTTC. The chain has TRBV5-4 and TRBJ2-7; 12 nucleotides line up with TRBD1. V shed 4 bases, J shed 3 bases, and the junction held 8 bases outside the gene matches. Germline V gene sequence: CDR1 SGHNT, CDR2 YYREEE (reference sequence). The length of the CDR3 is 16 residues.

The chain links TRBV5-1 to TRBJ2-7, with 9 bases identical to TRBD2. Germline-derived CDR1 and CDR2 are SGHRS and YFSETQ. This CDR3 comprises 15 residues. V lost 4 bases, J lost 6 bases, and 11 bases stayed unmatched. CDR3 amino acids: CASSLGGLAGTEQYF. The CDR3 DNA is TGCGCCAGCAGCCTGGGGGGTCTAGCGGGAACCGAGCAGTACTTC. Together with reference TRBV5-1 and TRBJ2-7, the CDR3 gives the full variable domain: KAGVTQTPRYLIKTRGQQVTLSCSPISGHRSVSWYQQTPGQGLQFLFEYFSETQRNKGNFPGRFSGRQFSNSRSEMNVSTLELGDSALYLCASSLGGLAGTEQYFGPGTRLTVT.

This chain connects TRBV9 to TRBJ2-7; D is ambiguous. Germline CDR1 is SGDLS and CDR2 is YYNGEE. This CDR3 is 14 amino acids long. Between the trimmed V and J ends, which lost 0 bases and 0 bases, there was a span of 7 bases. CDR3 sequence (DNA): TGTGCCAGCAGCGTAGAAACTTCCTCCTACGAGCAGTACTTC. Protein sequence: CASSVETSSYEQYF.

CDR3 sequence: CASSLRGGSTNEKLFF. In nucleotides, the CDR3 is TGTGCCAGTAGTCTTCGGGGAGGATCAACTAATGAAAAACTGTTTTTT. This sequence joins TRBV19 and TRBJ1-4; D call uncertain. Trimming pared 5 bases from V and 0 bases from J, leaving 13 bases between. The length of the CDR3 is 16 residues. Germline values: CDR1 LNHDA, CDR2 SQIVND (reference sequence).